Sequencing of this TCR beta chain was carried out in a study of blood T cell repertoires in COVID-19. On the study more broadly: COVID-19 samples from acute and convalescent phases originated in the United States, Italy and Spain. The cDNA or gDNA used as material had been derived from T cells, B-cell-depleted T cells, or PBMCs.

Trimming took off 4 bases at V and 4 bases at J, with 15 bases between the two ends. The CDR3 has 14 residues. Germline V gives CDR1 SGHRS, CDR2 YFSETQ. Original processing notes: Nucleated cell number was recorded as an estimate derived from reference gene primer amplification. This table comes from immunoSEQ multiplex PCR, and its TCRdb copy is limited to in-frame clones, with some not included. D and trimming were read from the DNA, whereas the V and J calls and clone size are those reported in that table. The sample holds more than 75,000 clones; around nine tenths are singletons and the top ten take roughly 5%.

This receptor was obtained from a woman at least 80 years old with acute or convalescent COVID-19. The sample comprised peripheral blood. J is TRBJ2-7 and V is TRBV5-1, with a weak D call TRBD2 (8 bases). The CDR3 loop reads CASSPGQRGYEQYF. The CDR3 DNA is TGCGCCAGCAGCCCGGGACAGCGGGGGTACGAGCAGTACTTC.